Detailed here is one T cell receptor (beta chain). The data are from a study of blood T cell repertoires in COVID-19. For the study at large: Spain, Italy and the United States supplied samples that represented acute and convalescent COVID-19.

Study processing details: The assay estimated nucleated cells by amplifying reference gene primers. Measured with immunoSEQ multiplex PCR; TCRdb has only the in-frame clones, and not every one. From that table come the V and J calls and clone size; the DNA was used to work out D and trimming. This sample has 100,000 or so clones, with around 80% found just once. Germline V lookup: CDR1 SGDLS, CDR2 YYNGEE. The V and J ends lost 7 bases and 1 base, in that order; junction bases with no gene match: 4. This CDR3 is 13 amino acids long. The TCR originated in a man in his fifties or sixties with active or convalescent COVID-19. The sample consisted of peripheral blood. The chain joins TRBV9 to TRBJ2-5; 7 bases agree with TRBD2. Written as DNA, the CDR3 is TGTGCCAGCTCTTGGGGGGGCCAAGAGACCCAGTACTTC. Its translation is CASSWGGQETQYF. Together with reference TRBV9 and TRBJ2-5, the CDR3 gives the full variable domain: DSGVTQTPKHLITATGQRVTLRCSPRSGDLSVYWYQQSLDQGLQFLIQYYNGEERAKGNILERFSAQQFPDLHSELNLSSLELGDSALYFCASSWGGQETQYFGPGTRLLVL.